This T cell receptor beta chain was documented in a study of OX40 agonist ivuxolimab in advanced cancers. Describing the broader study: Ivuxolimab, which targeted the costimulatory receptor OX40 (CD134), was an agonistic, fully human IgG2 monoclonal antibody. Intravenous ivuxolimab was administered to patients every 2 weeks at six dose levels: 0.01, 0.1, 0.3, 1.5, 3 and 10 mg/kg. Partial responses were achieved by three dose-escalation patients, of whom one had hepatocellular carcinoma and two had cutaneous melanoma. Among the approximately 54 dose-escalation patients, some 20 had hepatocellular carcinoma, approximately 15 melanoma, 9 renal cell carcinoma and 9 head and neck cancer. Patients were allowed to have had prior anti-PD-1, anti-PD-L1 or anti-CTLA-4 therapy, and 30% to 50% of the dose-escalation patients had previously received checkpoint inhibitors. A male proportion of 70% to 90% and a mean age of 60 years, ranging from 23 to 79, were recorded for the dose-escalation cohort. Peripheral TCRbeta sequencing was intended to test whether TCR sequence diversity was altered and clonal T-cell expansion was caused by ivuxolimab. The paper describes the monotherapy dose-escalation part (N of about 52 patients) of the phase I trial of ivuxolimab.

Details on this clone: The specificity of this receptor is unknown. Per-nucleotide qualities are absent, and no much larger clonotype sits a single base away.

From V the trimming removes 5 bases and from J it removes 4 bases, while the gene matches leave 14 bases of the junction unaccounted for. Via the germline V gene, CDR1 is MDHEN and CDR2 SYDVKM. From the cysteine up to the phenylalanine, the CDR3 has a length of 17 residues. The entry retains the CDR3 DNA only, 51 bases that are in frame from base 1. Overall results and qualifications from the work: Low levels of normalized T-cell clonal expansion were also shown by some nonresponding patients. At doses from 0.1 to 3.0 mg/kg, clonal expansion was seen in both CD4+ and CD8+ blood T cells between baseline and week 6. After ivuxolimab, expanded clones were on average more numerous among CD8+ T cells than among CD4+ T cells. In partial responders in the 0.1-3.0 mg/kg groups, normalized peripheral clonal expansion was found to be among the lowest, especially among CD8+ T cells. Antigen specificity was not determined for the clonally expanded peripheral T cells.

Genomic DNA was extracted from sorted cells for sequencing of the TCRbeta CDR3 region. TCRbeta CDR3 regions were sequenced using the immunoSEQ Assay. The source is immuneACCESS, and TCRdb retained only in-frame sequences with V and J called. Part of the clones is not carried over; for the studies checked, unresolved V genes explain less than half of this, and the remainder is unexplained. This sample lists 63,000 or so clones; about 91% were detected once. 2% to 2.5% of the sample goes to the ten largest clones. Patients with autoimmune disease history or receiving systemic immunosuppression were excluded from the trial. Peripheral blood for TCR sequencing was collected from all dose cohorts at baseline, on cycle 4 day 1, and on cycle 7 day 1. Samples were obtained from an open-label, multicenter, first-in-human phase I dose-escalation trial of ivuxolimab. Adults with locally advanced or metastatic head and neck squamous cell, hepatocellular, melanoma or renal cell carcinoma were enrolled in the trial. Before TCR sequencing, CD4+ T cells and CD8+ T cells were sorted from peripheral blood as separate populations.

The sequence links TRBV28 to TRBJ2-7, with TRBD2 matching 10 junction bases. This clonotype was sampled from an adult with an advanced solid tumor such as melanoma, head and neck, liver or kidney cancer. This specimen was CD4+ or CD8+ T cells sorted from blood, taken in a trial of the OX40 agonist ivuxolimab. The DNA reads TGTGCCAGCAGTCCCCACCCTAGCGGGAGCCCAAAGTACGAGCAGTACTTC. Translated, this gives CASSPHPSGSPKYEQYF. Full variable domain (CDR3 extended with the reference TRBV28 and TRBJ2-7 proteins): DVKVTQSSRYLVKRTGEKVFLECVQDMDHENMFWYRQDPGLGLRLIYFSYDVKMKEKGDIPEGYSVSREKKERFSLILESASTNQTSMYLCASSPHPSGSPKYEQYFGPGTRLTVT.